This T cell receptor (beta chain) was captured in a study of blood T cell repertoires in COVID-19. Study as a whole: Acute and convalescent COVID-19 samples came from the United States, Italy and Spain. T cells, B-cell-depleted T cells, or PBMCs provided the cDNA or gDNA that served as material.

This clone was found a few times. A Seattle source enrolled patients during active infection and followed them longitudinally. Authors' data handling: Amplification of reference gene primers provided the estimated nucleated cell counts. Here immunoSEQ multiplex PCR was the method, and the copy in TCRdb shows in-frame clones only, minus some. V, J and clone size were drawn from that table, and D and trimming were deduced from the DNA. The sample yields 250,000 to 300,000 clones, roughly nine tenths seen once. V was clipped by 1 base and J by 2 bases; unmatched bases: 12. This CDR3 region has 19 residues. Germline V gene lookup returns CDR1 SGHVS and CDR2 FNYEAQ.

Sequenced: peripheral blood. The receptor's source is a woman in her twenties or thirties with COVID-19, enrolled during active disease. The chain employs TRBV7-6 and TRBJ1-3; 9 bases align to TRBD1. The chain's CDR3 is CASSLGAPGQGWAGNTIYF. The CDR3 DNA sequence: TGTGCCAGCAGCTTAGGGGCGCCGGGACAGGGCTGGGCTGGAAACACCATATATTTT.